This T cell receptor beta chain is from a study of radiotherapy plus CTLA-4 blockade in lung cancer. Study-level information: Overall, about 19% of patients showed an objective response, while 31% attained disease control.

This clone has more than one count but fewer than ten. Its antigen remains unknown. At one end the junction does not follow the germline gene, possibly because of a read error. The CDR3 runs 15 residues. CDR1 and CDR2 (germline): ENHRY, SYGVKD. Study-level findings and limits: Blood saw expansion of tumor-derived TCR clones after radiotherapy plus ipilimumab. Together with interferon-beta, which increased in serum after radiation, early dynamic changes in blood T cell clones were reportedly the best predictors of response.

Method: immunoSEQ multiplex PCR; TCRdb's copy keeps in-frame clones and lacks some. Of about 36,000 clones in the sample, 72% are singletons; the top ten hold approximately 10%. The receptor's source is a human donor with non-small cell lung cancer who had stable disease on radiotherapy plus ipilimumab. This chain joins TRBV10-3 and TRBJ2-7; TRBD2 aligns across 8 bases. This specimen consisted of peripheral blood, obtained from a patient treated with radiotherapy plus ipilimumab. CDR3 DNA sequence: TGTGCCAGCAGTGAAGCGGGGGCCGTAGACTACGAGCAGTACTTC. It encodes CASSEAGAVDYEQYF.